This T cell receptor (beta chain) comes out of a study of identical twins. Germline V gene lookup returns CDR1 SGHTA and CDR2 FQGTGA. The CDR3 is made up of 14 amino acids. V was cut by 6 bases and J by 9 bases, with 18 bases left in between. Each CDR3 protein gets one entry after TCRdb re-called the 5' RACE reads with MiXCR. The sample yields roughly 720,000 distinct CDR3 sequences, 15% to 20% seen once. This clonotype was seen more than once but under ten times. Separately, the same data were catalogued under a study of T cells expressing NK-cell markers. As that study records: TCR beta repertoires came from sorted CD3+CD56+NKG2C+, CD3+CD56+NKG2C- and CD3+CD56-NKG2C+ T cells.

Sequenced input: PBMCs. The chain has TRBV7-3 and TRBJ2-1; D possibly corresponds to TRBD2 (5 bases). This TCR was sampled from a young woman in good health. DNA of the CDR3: TGTGCCAGCAGTCTAACTAGTGGGCCGGCTGAGCAGTTCTTC. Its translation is CASSLTSGPAEQFF.